This TCR beta chain was sequenced for a study of T cells expressing NK-cell markers. The wider study: Of eight sequenced donors, seven were HCMV-seropositive and one HCMV-seronegative.

TCRdb reprocessed the 5' RACE reads, keeping one entry per CDR3 protein, no DNA. This sample's table reports almost 450,000 distinct CDR3 sequences. This receptor was obtained from a woman aged 18 to 75 in good health. Sequenced: blood T cells: a sorted CD56 or NKG2C T cell subset, CD4+ or CD8+ T cells, or bulk PBMC T cells (not recorded which).

The CDR3: CASYGVGSRETQYF. This chain links TRBV6-1 with TRBJ2-5; TCRdb indicates TRBD2, and absent DNA this call remains unverified. Per germline, CDR1 MNHNS and CDR2 SASEGT. This CDR3 is built from 14 residues.